This T cell receptor (beta chain) was identified in a study of cytomegalovirus exposure and HLA in healthy donors (dated by TCRdb to about 2017). Regarding the study in general: An earlier analysis of approximately 640 of the donors reported 250 to 300 Gb of sequence data and about 100 million unique TCR beta sequences from roughly 200 million T cells. An early release covering just under 650 HLA-typed donors comprised about 300 gigabases of sequencing data and tens of millions of unique TCR sequences. Of the approximately 400 genotyped donors, approximately 82% fell in the genetic ancestry cluster associated with self-reported Caucasian donors. The study was designed to test whether signatures of past pathogen exposure could be identified by cataloging public T cell receptors. The study profiled the T cell repertoires of 500 to 800 subjects by immunosequencing and related them to cytomegalovirus serostatus. Along with the approximately 650-subject first cohort, a separate validation cohort of 120 different subjects was used. To predict cytomegalovirus infection status, the study combined high-throughput TCR immunosequencing, statistical association of individual TCRs with disease status, and machine learning. To study patterns of TCR occurrence, a later analysis re-analyzed previously published TCR beta repertoires from around 670 donors and added high-resolution HLA genotyping. In the later analysis, no new phenotypic data were used to find candidate immune exposures; instead, reliance was placed on TCR beta sequences and their occurrence across donors. An earlier analysis of 587 of the donors applied high-throughput TCR beta sequencing to assess whether each TCR beta V gene segment acted as functional or pseudogenic. Donor age, sex, ethnicity and CMV serostatus were compiled together with the repertoire data. A later genetic analysis took genome-wide SNP genotypes for about 65% of the 666 donors and used that subset as a discovery cohort. All discovery cohort repertoires had been generated using a single sequencing platform. Class I and class II HLA loci were covered by the typing at four-digit resolution. Typing coverage differed by locus: A, B, C, DRB1 and DQB1 were typed in about 629-630 donors, DQA1 in 522, DPA1 in over 600, and DPB1 in around 440. Roughly five DR-DQ haplotypes were treated as single units for association and clustering because of strong linkage in the cohort. Among a few hundred genotyped donors of the cohort, an average of roughly 240,000 unique TCR beta nucleotide sequences were sequenced per donor, around 20% of them non-productive.

The cohort comprised around 700 healthy bone marrow donors. At the time of sampling, every cohort member was nominally healthy, though immune exposures that went unrecorded were likely present. The donor tested CMV seropositive and was one of the 289 seropositive cohort members. A peripheral blood sample was provided by each donor, and peripheral blood mononuclear cells were used for TCR beta sequencing. The Qiagen DNeasy Blood Extraction Kit was used to extract genomic DNA from the blood cell samples. Including the terminal cysteine and phenylalanine, the CDR3 comprises 16 residues. Only the CDR3 region is kept as DNA, spanning 48 bases read in frame from base 1. V and J lose 7 bases and 0 bases, and a span of 18 bases separates them. The CDR1 and CDR2 encoded by the germline V gene are SGHDN and FVKESK. Overall results and qualifications from the work: In a later genetic analysis, fewer N-insertions in productive TCRs were reported among donors in an Asian-associated ancestry cluster than the approximately 710-donor mean. Several of the top co-occurrence clusters appeared to be linked to parvovirus B19, influenza, CMV and Epstein-Barr virus, according to a later analysis. In an earlier analysis of some 640 of the donors, most TCR beta V segments were observed in productive rearrangements about 90% or about 30% of the time, broadly matching IMGT annotations. In vitro tests confirmed that a few of the cytomegalovirus-associated TCR beta chains recognize cytomegalovirus antigens. Most CMV-associated TCR beta chains appeared to be HLA-restricted in a later analysis, and the HLA associations seemed to be driven largely by CMV exposure. Presence/absence analyses assumed roughly uniform sequencing depth across donors, an assumption that may not hold. HLA typing was unavailable for some donors at each locus, so association tests used only the typed subset. Only TCR beta chains were sequenced in this cohort, and the absence of alpha or paired-chain data limited detectable features. Linkage disequilibrium might explain the correlated functional status among segregating V segments, but an unknown experimental factor could not be excluded. A further reported finding was that TCR beta sequences accurately predicted the HLA-A and HLA-B alleles for most subjects in the first cohort. A later analysis found that TCR association rates varied across HLA loci, with DRB1 alleles showing the most associated TCRs and HLA-C alleles the fewest. The study gave a list of some 150 TCR beta chains associated with cytomegalovirus. Strong co-occurrence of HLA alleles, especially DR and DQ, made assigning TCR associations to individual alleles difficult. A group of highly shared sequence variants was considered likely to be a technical artifact of the sequencing pipeline. Compared with equally common non-associated chains, HLA-associated TCR beta chains in a later analysis were more clonally expanded and had lower generation probabilities. The only immune exposure information available for the cohort was CMV serostatus. Because counts were too low, about 18 rarely observed V segments, including chromosome 9 orphons, were excluded from the earlier analysis of roughly 580 of the donors. The authors suggested that the approach could potentially be extended to other disease states and immunological phenotypes. A later genetic analysis associated a missense DCLRE1C variant with V-gene and J-gene trimming of TCR beta chains, and an independent cohort replicated the association. Across donors, most TCR sequences were observed very rarely, whereas some public TCRs were present in many individuals. At a false discovery rate of 0.05, a later analysis linked approximately 18,000 TCR beta sequences to specific HLA alleles. The classifier was reported to diagnose cytomegalovirus status with high specificity and sensitivity in both the original cohort and the validation cohort. The 87-base-pair reads could not distinguish some IMGT-functional V segments, including TRBV6-2 and TRBV6-3, so those segments were excluded.

Library prep was done by the immunoSEQ multiplex PCR assay. A mixture of 60 forward primers for TCR Vbeta segments and 13 reverse primers for TCR Jbeta segments was used in the multiplex PCR. The CDR3 region of rearranged TCR beta genes was amplified from genomic DNA with a multiplex PCR assay. Amplified TCR beta libraries were sequenced as 87-base-pair reads on the Illumina HiSeq System. The paper's processing steps were these. A later analysis counted about 76 million unique TCR beta chains across the 666 repertoires, and roughly 9.9 million of these chains were shared by at least two donors. To remove PCR and sequencing errors, raw reads were error-corrected and collapsed into unique sequences using a nearest-neighbor algorithm that merged closely related sequences. To assign V, D and J gene segments, CDR3 sequences were aligned to IMGT reference sequences. For a sequence to be retained, a match of at least six nucleotides to both a V gene segment and a J gene segment was required. A rearrangement was called productive if the CDR3 had no stop codons and remained in frame with V and J, and every other rearrangement was called non-productive. Following IMGT convention, CDR3 was defined as the stretch from the second conserved V-encoded cysteine up to the conserved J-encoded phenylalanine. The earlier analysis of 587 of the donors excluded any sequence lacking an unambiguous match to a single V gene segment. An earlier analysis of some 500 of the donors classified V segments as functional when productive rearrangements were above 56.7% and as segregating when the standard deviation between donors was above 5%. To diagnose cytomegalovirus status from the catalog of TCR beta chain sequences, a statistical classification framework was built. A later analysis assigned V and J genes by comparing TCR nucleotide sequences with IMGT/GENE-DB human TR gene sequences. The TCRdist pipeline was used in a later analysis to assign CDR3 sequences and most-parsimonious VDJ recombination scenarios. In a later analysis, each TCR beta chain was defined by its CDR3 amino acid sequence together with its V-gene family, and reads without a unique V-gene family were excluded. As a way to deal with suspected cross-contamination and a sequencing artifact, a later analysis dropped 640 or so nucleotide sequences that were highly shared and had low generation probability. For each public chain, a later analysis derived a clonal expansion index from normalized ranks of inferred template counts within each repertoire. Generation probabilities in a later analysis came from a VDJ recombination model fitted to out-of-frame rearrangements, and those results were checked against IGoR. A later analysis scored TCR-TCR, TCR-HLA and TCR-CMV co-occurrence with hypergeometric tests, applying a repertoire-size bias correction to TCR pairs. False discovery rates were estimated in a later analysis by permuting HLA or CMV assignments 20 times. In a later analysis, co-occurring TCRs were grouped using DBSCAN, and TCRdist sequence similarity was added for clustering within HLA-allele-positive subsets. Repertoires with fewer than 30,000 or more than 120,000 public chains, plus five repertoires with anomalous nucleotide sharing, were excluded from co-occurrence clustering. The table was pulled from immuneACCESS by TCRdb, which kept in-frame rearrangements only. Such tables lose some clones; where checked, under half of the loss comes from unresolved V genes, and the rest has no known cause. V, J and clone size are taken as reported in that table, and D and trimming were inferred from the DNA itself. The sample table shows about 160,000 clones, and 80% are seen once. Roughly 9% of the sample comes from the top ten.

This clone was observed a few times. What this receptor recognizes is not known. It has no much larger one-base neighbor in the sample; base qualities were not kept. The rearrangement joined TRBV14 to TRBJ1-1; confidence is insufficient to name the D gene. Specimen: PBMCs. This receptor was identified in a man between 18 and 35 years old in good health and CMV-seropositive. The sequence in DNA is TGTGCCAGCACCACCCTCCCAGGCGGGATGAACACTGAAGCTTTCTTT. Translated, it reads CASTTLPGGMNTEAFF.